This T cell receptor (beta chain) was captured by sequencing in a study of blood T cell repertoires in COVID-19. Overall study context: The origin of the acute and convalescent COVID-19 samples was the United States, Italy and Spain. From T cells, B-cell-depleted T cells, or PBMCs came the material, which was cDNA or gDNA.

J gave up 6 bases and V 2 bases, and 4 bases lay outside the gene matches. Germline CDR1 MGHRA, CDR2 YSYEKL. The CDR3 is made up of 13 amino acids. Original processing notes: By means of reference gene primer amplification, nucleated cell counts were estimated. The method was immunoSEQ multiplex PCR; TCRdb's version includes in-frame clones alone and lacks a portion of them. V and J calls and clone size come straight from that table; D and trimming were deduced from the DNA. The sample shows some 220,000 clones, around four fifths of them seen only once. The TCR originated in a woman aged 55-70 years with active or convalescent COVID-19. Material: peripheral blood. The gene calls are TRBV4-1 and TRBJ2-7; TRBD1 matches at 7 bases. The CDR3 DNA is TGCGCCAGCAGCCAATCACAGGGGATCGAGCAGTACTTC. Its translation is CASSQSQGIEQYF.